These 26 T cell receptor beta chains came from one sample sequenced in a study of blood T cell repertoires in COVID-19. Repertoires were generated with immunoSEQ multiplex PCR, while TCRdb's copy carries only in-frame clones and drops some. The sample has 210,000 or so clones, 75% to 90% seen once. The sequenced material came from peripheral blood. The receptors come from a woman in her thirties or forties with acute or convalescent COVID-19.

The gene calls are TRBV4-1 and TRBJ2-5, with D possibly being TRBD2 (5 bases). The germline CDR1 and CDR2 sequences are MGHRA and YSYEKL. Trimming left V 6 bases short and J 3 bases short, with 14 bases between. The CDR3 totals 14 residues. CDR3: CASRSPGVKETQYF. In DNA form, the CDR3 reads TGCGCCAGCAGATCCCCCGGGGTTAAAGAGACCCAGTACTTC.

The CDR3 loop reads CASRREGNQPQHF. In nucleotides, the CDR3 is TGCGCCAGCAGGAGGGAAGGTAATCAGCCCCAGCATTTT. The gene calls are TRBV10-2 and TRBJ1-5; D gene ambiguous. CDR1 and CDR2 (germline): WSHSY, SAAADI. V was shortened by 6 bases and J by 4 bases, with 10 bases between the two germline ends. The CDR3 totals 13 residues.

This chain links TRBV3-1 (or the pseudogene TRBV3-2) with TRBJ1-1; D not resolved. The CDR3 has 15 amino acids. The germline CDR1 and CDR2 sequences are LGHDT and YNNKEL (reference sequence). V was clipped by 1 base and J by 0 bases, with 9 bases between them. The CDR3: CASSQGRLMNTEAFF. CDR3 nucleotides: TGTGCCAGCAGCCAAGGCAGGCTCATGAACACTGAAGCTTTCTTT.

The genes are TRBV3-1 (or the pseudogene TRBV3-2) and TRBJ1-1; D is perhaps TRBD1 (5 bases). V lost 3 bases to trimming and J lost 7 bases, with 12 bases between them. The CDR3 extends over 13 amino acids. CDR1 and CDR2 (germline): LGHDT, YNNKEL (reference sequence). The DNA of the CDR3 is TGTGCCAGCAGCCAGTCGGGGAGGGGTGAAGCTTTCTTT. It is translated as CASSQSGRGEAFF.

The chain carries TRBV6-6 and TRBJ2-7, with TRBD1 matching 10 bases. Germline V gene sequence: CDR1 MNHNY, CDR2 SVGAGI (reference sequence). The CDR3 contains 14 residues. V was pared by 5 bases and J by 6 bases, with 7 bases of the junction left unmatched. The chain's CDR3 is CASSPTRDRGEQYV. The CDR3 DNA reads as TGTGCCAGCAGTCCCACTAGGGACAGGGGCGAGCAGTACGTC.

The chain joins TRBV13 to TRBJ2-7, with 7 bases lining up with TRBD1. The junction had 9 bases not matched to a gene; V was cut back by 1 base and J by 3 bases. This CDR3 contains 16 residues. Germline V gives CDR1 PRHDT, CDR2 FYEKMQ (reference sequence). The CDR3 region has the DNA TGTGCCAGCAGCTTAGTAGGGGGCGGTATTAACTACGAGCAGTACGTC. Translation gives CASSLVGGGINYEQYV.

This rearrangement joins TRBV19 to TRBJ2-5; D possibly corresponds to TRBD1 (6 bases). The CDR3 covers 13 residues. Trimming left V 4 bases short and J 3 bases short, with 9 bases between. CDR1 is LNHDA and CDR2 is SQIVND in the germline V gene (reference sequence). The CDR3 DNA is TGTGCCAGTAGTAAATACAGGGAAGAGACCCAGTACTTC. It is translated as CASSKYREETQYF.

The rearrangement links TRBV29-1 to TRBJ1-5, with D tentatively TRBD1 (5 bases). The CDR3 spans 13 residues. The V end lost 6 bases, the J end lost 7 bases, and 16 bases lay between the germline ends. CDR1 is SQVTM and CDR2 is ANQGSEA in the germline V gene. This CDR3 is CSVEAGVGQPQHF. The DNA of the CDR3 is TGCAGCGTCGAGGCGGGGGTTGGGCAGCCCCAGCATTTT.

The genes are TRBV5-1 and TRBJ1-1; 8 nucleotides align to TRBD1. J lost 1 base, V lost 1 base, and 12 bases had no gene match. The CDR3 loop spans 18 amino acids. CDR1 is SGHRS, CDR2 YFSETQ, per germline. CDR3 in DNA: TGCGCCAGCAGCTTGTACAGGGGGATGGCCGAGGCGAACACTGAAGCTTTCTTT. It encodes CASSLYRGMAEANTEAFF.

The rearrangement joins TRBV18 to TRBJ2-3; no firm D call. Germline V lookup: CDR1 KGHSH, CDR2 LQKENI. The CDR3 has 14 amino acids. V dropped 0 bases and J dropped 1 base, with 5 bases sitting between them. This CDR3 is CASSPPTGTDTQYF. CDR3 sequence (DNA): TGTGCCAGCTCACCACCGACTGGCACAGATACGCAGTATTTT.

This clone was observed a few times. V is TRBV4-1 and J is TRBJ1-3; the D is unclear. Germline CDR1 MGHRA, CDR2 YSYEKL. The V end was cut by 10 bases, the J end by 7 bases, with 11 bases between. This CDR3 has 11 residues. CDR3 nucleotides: TGCGCCACCCAGGCGGGGAACACCATATATTTT. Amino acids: CATQAGNTIYF.

CDR3 bases: TGTGCCAGCTCATTTTTCAGGGGGCCAAAACACGAGCAGTACGTC. Protein sequence: CASSFFRGPKHEQYV. The V gene is TRBV18, the J gene TRBJ2-7; 8 bases match TRBD1. Trimming cost V 5 bases and J 5 bases; bases outside gene matches: 11. Germline CDR1 is KGHSH and CDR2 is LQKENI. The CDR3 is 15 amino acids.

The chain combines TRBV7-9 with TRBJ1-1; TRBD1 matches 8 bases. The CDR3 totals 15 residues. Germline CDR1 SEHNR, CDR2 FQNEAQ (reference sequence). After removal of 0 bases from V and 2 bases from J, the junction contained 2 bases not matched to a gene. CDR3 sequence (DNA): TGTGCCAGCAGCTTAGCCGGGACAGGTAACACTGAAGCTTTCTTT. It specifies CASSLAGTGNTEAFF.

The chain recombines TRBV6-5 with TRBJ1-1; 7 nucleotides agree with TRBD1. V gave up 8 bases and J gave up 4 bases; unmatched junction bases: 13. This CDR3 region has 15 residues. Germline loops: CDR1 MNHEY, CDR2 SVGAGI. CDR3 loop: CASQRDSGLLTEAFF. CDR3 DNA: TGTGCCAGCCAGAGGGACAGCGGTCTTCTCACTGAAGCTTTCTTT.

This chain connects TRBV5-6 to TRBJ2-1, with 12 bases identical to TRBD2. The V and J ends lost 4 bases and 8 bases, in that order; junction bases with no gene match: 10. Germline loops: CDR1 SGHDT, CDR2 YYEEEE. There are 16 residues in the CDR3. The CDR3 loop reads CASSPTGTSGQDEQFF. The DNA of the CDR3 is TGTGCCAGCAGCCCTACAGGGACTAGCGGGCAGGATGAGCAGTTCTTC.

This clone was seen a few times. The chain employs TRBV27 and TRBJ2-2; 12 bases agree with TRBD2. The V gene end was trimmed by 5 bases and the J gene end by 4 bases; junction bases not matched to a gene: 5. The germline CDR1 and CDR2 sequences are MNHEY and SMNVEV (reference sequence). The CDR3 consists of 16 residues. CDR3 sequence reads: CASSLGLAGSTGELFF. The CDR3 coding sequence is TGTGCCAGCAGTCTCGGACTAGCGGGGAGCACCGGGGAGCTGTTTTTT.

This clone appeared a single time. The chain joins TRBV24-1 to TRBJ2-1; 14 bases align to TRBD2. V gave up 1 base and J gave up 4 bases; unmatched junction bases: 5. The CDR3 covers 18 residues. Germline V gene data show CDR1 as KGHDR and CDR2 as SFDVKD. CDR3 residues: CATSDLGTSGGLYNEQFF. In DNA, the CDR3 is TGTGCCACCAGTGATTTAGGGACTAGCGGGGGCCTTTACAATGAGCAGTTCTTC.

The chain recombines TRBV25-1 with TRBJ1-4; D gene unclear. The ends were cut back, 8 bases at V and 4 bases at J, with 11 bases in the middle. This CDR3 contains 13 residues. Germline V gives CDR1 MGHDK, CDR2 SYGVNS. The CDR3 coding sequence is TGTGCCAGCCGCGAGGATATTAATGAAAAACTGTTTTTT. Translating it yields CASREDINEKLFF.

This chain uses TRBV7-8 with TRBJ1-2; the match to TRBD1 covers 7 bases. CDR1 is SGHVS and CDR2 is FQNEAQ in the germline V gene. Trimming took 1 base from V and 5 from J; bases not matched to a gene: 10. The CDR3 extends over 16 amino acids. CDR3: CASSLGSLGGQYGYTF. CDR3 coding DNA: TGTGCCAGCAGCTTAGGGTCTCTGGGGGGACAGTATGGCTACACCTTC. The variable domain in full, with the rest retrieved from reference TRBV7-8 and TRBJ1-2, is GAGVSQSPRYKVAKRGQDVALRCDPISGHVSLFWYQQALGQGPEFLTYFQNEAQLDKSGLPSDRFFAERPEGSVSTLKIQRTQQEDSAVYLCASSLGSLGGQYGYTFGSGTRLTVV.

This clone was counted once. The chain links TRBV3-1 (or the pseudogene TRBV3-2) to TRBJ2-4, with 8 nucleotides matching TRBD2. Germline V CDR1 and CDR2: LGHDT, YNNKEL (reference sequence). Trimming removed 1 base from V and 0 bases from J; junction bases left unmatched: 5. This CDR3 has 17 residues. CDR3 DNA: TGTGCCAGCAGCCAAGCTAGCGGGCTCCTAGCCAAAAACATTCAGTACTTC. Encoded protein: CASSQASGLLAKNIQYF.

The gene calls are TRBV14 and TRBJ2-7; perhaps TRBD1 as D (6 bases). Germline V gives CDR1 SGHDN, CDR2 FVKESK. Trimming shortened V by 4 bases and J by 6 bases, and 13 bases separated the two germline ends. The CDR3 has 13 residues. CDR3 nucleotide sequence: TGTGCCAGCAGCCCTCGGGTAGGGGGCGAGCAGTACGTC. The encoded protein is CASSPRVGGEQYV.

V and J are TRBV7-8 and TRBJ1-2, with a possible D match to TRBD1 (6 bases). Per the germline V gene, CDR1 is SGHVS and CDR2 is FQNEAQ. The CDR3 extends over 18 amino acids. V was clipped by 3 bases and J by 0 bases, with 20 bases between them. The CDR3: CASSFSGVRGHPNYGYTF. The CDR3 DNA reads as TGTGCCAGCAGCTTTAGTGGGGTTAGGGGACACCCTAACTATGGCTACACCTTC.

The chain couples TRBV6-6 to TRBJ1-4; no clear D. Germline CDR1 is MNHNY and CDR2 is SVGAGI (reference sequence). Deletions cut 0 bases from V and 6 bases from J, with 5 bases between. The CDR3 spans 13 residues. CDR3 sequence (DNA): TGTGCCAGCAGTTACTCCCGAGATGAAAAACTGTTTTTT. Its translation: CASSYSRDEKLFF.

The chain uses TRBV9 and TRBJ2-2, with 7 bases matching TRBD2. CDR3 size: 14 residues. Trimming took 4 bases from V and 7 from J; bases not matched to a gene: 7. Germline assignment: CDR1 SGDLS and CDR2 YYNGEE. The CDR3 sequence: CASSLGGSSGELFF. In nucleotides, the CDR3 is TGTGCCAGCAGCCTGGGAGGGTCCAGCGGGGAGCTGTTTTTT.

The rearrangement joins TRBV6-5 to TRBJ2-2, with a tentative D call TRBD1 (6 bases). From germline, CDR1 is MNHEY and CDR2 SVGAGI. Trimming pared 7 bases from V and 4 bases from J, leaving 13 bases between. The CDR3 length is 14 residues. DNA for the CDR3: TGTGCCAGCAAGGCAGGGGCTTTCACCGGGGAGCTGTTTTTT. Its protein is CASKAGAFTGELFF.

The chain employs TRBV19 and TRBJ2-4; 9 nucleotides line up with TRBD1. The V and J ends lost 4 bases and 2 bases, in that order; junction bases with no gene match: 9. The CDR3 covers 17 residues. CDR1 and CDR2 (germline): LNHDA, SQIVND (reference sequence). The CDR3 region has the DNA TGTGCCAGTAGTAACCTCCGGGACAGGGTATCCAAAAACATTCAGTACTTC. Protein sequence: CASSNLRDRVSKNIQYF.